Only a few counts were recorded for the clone carrying this T cell receptor (beta chain). This record comes from a study of shared T cell receptors in the human thymus. Germline V CDR1 and CDR2: MNHNY, SVGAGI (reference sequence). The J segment lost 4 bases and the V segment lost 6 bases, leaving 10 bases of the junction unmatched. The CDR3 is 16 residues long. Only in-frame clones appear in the TCRdb table, and some are missing; sequencing was by immunoSEQ multiplex PCR. This sample has approximately 660,000 clones; 70% to 90% occur once, and the top ten carry over 0.008%. These same records also appear under a second study, on human thymus T cells. This second report adds: Thymic as well as blood repertoires seemed to favor certain V and J genes unevenly. Highly overlapping thymic repertoires among unrelated individuals were reported in related research.

This chain joins TRBV6-6 and TRBJ1-5, with 9 nucleotides matching TRBD1. Material for sequencing was thymocytes. This clonotype originated in a boy in the first two years of life with a congenital heart defect. The CDR3 nucleotides read TGTGCCAGCAGACCACCTGGGACAGGGCCAAATCAGCCCCAGCATTTT. Its protein product is CASRPPGTGPNQPQHF.